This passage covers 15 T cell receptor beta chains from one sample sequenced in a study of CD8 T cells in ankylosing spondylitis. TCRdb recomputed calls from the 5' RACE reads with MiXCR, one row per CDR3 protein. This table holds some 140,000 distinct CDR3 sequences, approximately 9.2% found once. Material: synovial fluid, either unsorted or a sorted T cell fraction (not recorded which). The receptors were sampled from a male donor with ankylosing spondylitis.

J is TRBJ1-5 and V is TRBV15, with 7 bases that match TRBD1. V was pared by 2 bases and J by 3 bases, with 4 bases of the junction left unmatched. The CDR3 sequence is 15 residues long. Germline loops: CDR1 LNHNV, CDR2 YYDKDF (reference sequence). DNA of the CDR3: TGTGCCACCAGCAGACCTGACAGGGACAATCAGCCCCAGCATTTT. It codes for CATSRPDRDNQPQHF.

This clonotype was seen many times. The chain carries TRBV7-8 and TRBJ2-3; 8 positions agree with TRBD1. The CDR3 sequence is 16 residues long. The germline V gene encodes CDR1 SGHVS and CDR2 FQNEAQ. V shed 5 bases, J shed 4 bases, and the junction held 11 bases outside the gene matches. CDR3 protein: CASSAWTGRFSDTQYF. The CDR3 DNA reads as TGTGCCAGCAGCGCATGGACAGGGCGATTTTCAGATACGCAGTATTTT.

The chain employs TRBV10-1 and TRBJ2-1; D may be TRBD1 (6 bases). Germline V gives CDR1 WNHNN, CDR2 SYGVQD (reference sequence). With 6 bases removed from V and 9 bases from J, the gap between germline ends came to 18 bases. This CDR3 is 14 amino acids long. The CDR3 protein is CASRVEQGRGEQFF. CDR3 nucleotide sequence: TGCGCCAGCAGAGTGGAACAGGGAAGGGGTGAGCAGTTCTTC.

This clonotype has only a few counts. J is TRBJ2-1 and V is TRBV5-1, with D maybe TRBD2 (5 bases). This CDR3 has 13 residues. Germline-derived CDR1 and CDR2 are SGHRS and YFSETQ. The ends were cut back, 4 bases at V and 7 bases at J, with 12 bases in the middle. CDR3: CASSADPGNEQFF. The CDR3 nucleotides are TGCGCCAGCAGCGCGGACCCGGGGAATGAGCAGTTCTTC.

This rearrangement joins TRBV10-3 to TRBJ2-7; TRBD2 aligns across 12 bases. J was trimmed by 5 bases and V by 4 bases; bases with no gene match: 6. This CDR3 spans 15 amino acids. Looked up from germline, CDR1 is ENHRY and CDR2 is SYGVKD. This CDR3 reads CAISGASGRVDEQYF. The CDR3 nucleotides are TGTGCCATCAGTGGGGCTAGCGGGAGGGTAGACGAGCAGTACTTC.

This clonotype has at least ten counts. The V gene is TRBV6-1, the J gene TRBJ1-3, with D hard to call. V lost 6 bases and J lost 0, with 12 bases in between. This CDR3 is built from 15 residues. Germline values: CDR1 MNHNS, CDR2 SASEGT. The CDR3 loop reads CASRSGRLSGNTIYF. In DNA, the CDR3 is TGTGCCAGCAGGAGCGGACGGCTCTCTGGAAACACCATATATTTT.

The CDR3 nucleotides read TGCGCCAGCAGCCAAGCGGCTAGTTCAGATACGCAGTATTTT. Protein: CASSQAASSDTQYF. The chain has TRBV4-3 and TRBJ2-3; no definite D call. CDR3 length equals 14 residues. Germline V gives CDR1 LGHNA, CDR2 YSLEER. Deletions cut 1 base from V and 4 bases from J, with 9 bases between.

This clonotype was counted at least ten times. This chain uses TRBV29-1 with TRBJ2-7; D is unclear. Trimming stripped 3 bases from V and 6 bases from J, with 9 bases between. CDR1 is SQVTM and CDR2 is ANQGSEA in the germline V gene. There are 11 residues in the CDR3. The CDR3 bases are TGCAGCGTTGAGGGGAATTCCGAGCAGTACTTC. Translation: CSVEGNSEQYF.

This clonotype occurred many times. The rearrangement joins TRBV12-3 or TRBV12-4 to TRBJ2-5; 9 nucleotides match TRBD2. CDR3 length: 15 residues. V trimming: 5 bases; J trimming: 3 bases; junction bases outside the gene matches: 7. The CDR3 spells CASSPFIAGEETQYF. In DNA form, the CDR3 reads TGTGCCAGCAGTCCCTTTATAGCGGGAGAAGAGACCCAGTACTTC.

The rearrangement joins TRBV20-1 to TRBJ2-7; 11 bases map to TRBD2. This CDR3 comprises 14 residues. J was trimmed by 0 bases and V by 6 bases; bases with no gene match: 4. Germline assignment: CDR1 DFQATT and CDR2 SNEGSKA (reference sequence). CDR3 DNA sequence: TGCAGTGCCAATAGCGGGAGGGTCTCCTACGAGCAGTACTTC. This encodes CSANSGRVSYEQYF.

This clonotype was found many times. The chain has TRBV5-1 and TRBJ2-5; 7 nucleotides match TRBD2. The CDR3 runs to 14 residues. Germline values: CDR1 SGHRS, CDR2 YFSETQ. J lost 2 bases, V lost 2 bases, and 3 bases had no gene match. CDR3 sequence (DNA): TGCGCCAGCAGCTTTGGCGGGGGACAAGAGACCCAGTACTTC. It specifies CASSFGGGQETQYF.

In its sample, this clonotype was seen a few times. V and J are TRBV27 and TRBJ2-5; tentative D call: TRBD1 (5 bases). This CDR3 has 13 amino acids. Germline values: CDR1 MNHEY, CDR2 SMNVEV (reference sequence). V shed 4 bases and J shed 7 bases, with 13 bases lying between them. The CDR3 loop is CASSSTGGRTQYF. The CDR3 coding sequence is TGTGCCAGCAGTTCAACAGGCGGTCGGACCCAGTACTTC.

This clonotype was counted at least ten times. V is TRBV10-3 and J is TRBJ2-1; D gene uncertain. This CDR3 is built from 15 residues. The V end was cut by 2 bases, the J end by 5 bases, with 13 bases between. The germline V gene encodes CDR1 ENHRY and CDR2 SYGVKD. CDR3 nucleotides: TGTGCCATCAGTGAGGGGCGGCCCTATAACAATGAGCAGTTCTTC. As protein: CAISEGRPYNNEQFF.

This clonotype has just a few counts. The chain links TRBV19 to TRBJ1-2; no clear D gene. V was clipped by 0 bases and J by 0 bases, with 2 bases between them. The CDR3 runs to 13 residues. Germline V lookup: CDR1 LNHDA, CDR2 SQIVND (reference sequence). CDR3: CASSIDTNYGYTF. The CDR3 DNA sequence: TGTGCCAGTAGTATAGACACTAACTATGGCTACACCTTC.

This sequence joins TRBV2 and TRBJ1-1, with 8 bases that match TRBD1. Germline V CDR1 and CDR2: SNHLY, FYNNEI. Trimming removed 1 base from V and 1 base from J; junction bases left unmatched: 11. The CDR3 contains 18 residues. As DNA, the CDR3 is TGTGCCAGCAGTGAAGAATGGCGGACAGGGTGGGCGAACACTGAAGCTTTCTTT. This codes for CASSEEWRTGWANTEAFF.